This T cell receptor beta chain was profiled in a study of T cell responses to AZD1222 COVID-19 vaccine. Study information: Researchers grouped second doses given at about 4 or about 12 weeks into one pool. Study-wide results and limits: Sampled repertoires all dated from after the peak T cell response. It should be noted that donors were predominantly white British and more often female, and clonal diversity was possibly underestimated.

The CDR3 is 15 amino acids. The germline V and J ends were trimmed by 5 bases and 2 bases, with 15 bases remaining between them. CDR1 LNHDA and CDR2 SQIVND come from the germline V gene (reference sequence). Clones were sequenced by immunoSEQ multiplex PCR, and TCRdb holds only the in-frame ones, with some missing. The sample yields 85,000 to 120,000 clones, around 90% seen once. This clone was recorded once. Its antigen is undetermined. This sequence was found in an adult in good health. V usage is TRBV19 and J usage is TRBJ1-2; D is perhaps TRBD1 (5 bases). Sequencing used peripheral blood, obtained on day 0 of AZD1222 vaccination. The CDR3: CASSSLSAGNYGYTF. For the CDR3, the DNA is TGTGCCAGTAGTTCCCTGAGCGCAGGGAACTATGGCTACACCTTC.